The rows below give T cell receptor beta chains drawn from one sample of a study of vaccination effects on CD4 cells after COVID-19. What these receptors recognize is not known. The data were produced by immunoSEQ multiplex PCR, yet TCRdb's version contains in-frame clones alone and is incomplete. The sample shows about 73,000 clones, about four fifths of them seen only once. This specimen consisted of CD4+ T cells from PBMCs cultured with HCoV-NL63 spike peptides, obtained before COVID-19 vaccination. These receptors were taken from a human donor who received a COVID-19 vaccine. The CDR3 runs from the conserved cysteine through the conserved F or W. Fields, in order: V gene, D gene, J gene, clone size, CDR3 DNA, CDR3 protein. A D gene is named only where the DNA matches it firmly. Only part of the rows carry a size: once, few, many, or a class if the clone is expanded.

TRBV27	NA	TRBJ1-3	few	TGTGCCAGCAGTTTAGACATTCTGAGCTCTGGAAACACCATATATTTT	CASSLDILSSGNTIYF
TRBV12-3/TRBV12-4	TRBD1	TRBJ1-2	NA	TGTGCCAGCAGTTTAAGGGGGCCGCCCCGCTACACCTTC	CASSLRGPPRYTF
TRBV10-3	TRBD2	TRBJ2-5	NA	TGTGCCATCAGTGAGTCGGCGGGAGGAGAGACCCAGTACTTC	CAISESAGGETQYF
TRBV7-3	NA	TRBJ2-1	few	TGTGCCAGCAGCTTAAATCGTGTAGGTGAGCAGTTCTTC	CASSLNRVGEQFF
TRBV5-1	NA	TRBJ2-5	NA	TGCGCCAGCAGCTTGGGTGCAGGGTCGGGAGAGACCCAGTACTTC	CASSLGAGSGETQYF
TRBV6-5	TRBD1	TRBJ2-1	NA	TGTGCCAGCAGCAGACAGGGGGCGAAGGATGAGCAGTTCTTC	CASSRQGAKDEQFF
TRBV3-1/TRBV3-2	NA	TRBJ2-3	NA	TGTGCCAGCCGGCCGACAGGAGGCACAGATACGCAGTATTTT	CASRPTGGTDTQYF
TRBV6-5	TRBD1	TRBJ1-1	NA	TGTGCCAGCAGTTACTCGTCAGGGGGTCTTACTGAAGCTTTCTTT	CASSYSSGGLTEAFF
TRBV7-3	NA	TRBJ2-5	NA	TGTGCCAGCAGCTTAACGGGCCCCGGGGAGACCCAGTACTTC	CASSLTGPGETQYF
TRBV6-4	NA	TRBJ2-5	NA	TGTGCCAGCAACAGGGGGGGAGGGAGGTTGACCCAGTACTTC	CASNRGGGRLTQYF
TRBV9	NA	TRBJ1-2	NA	TGTGCCAGCACCCTCGACAGTAACTATGGCTACACCTTC	CASTLDSNYGYTF
TRBV7-2	TRBD1	TRBJ1-5	few	TGTGCCAGCAGCTCCCAGGGGGCCCCCGGGAGGCCCCAGCATTTT	CASSSQGAPGRPQHF